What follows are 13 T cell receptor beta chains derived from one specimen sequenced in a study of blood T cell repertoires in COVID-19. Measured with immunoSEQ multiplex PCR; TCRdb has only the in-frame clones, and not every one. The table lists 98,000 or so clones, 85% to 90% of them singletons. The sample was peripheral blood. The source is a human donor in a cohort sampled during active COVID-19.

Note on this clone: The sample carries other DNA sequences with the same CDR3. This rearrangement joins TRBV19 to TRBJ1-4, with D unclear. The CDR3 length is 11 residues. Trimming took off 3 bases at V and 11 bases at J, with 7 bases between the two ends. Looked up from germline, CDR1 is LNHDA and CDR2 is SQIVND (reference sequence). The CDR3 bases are TGTGCCAGTAGTATCGCGGGGAAACTGTTTTTT. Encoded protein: CASSIAGKLFF.

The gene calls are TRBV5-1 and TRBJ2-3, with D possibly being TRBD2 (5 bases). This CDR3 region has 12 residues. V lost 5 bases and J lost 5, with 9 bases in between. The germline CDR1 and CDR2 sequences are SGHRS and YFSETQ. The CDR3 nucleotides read TGCGCCAGCAGTTCTACTAGAGATACGCAGTATTTT. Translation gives CASSSTRDTQYF.

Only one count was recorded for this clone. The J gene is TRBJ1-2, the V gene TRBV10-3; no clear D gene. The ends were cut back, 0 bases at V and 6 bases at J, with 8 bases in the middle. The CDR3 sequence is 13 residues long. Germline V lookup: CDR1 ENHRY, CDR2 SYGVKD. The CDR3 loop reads CAISESMTDGYTF. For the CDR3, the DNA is TGTGCCATCAGTGAGTCTATGACTGATGGCTACACCTTC.

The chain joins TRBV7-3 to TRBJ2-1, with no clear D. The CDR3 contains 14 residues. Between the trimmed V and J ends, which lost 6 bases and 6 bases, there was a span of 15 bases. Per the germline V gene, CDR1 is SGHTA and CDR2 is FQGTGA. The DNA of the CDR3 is TGTGCCAGCAGTTCAATCATAGACTCCAATGAGCAGTTCTTC. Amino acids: CASSSIIDSNEQFF.

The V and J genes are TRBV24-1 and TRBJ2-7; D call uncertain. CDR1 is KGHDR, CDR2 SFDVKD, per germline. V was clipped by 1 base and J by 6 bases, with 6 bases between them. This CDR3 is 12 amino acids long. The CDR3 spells CATSDFDTEQYF. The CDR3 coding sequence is TGTGCCACCAGTGATTTTGACACCGAGCAGTACTTC.

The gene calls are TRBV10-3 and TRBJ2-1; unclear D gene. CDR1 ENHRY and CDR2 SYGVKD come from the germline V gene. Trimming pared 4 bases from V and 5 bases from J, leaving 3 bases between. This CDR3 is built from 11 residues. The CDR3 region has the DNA TGTGCCATCAGTGCAAACAATGAGCAGTTCTTC. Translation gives CAISANNEQFF.

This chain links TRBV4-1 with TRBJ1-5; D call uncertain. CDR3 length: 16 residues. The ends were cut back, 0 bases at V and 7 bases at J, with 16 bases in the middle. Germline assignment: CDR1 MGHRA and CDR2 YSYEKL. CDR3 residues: CASSQDQASIQQPQHF. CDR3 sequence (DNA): TGCGCCAGCAGCCAAGATCAGGCCTCGATCCAGCAGCCCCAGCATTTT.

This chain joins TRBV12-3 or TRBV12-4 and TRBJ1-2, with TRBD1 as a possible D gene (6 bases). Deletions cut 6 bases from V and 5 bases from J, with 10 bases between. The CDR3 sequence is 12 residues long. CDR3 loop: CASSTTGYGYTF. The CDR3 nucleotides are TGTGCCAGCAGCACTACAGGGTATGGCTACACCTTC.

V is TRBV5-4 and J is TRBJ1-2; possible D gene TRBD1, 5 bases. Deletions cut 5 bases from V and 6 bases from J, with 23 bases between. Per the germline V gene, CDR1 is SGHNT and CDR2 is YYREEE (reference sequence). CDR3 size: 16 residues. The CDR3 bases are TGTGCCAGCAGGGAGGGGAGTGTCCTGTCTCCGGATGGCTACACCTTC. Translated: CASREGSVLSPDGYTF.

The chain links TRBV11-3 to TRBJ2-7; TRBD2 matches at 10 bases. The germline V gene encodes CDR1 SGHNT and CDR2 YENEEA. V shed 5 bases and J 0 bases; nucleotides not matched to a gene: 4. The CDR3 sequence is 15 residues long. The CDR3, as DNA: TGTGCCAGCAGCCTCGAGCGGGAGGGCTCCTACGAGCAGTACTTC. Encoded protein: CASSLEREGSYEQYF.

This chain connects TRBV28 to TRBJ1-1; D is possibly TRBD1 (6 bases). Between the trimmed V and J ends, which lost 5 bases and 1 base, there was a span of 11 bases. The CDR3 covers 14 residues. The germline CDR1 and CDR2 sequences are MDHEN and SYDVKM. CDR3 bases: TGTGCCAGCAGTAGAGGGGGGGCGAACACTGAAGCTTTCTTT. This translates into CASSRGGANTEAFF.

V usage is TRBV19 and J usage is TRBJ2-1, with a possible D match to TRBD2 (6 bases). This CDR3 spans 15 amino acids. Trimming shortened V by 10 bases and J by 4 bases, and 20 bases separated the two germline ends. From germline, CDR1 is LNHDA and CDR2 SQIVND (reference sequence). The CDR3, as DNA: TGTGCCACTACCAACGGGGGTTCAGTTTACAATGAGCAGTTCTTC. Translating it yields CATTNGGSVYNEQFF.

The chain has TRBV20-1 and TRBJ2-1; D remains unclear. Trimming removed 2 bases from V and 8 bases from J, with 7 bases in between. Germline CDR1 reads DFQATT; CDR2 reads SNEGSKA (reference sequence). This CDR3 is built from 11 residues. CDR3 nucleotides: TGCAGTGCTAGATATGGGCATGAGCAGTTCTTC. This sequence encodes CSARYGHEQFF.